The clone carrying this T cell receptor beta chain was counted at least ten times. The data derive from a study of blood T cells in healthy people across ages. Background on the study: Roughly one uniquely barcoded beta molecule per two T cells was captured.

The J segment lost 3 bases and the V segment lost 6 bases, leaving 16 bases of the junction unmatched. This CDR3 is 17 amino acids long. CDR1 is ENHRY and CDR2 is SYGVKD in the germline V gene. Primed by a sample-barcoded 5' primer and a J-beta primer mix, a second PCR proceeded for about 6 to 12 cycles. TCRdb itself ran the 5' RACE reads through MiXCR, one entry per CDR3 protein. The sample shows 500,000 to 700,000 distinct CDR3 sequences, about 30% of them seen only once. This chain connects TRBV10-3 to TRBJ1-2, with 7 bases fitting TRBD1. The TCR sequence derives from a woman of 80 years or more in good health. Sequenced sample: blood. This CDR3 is CAIRPDTGTEEYYGYTF. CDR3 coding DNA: TGTGCCATCAGGCCTGACACCGGGACAGAAGAGTACTATGGCTACACCTTC.